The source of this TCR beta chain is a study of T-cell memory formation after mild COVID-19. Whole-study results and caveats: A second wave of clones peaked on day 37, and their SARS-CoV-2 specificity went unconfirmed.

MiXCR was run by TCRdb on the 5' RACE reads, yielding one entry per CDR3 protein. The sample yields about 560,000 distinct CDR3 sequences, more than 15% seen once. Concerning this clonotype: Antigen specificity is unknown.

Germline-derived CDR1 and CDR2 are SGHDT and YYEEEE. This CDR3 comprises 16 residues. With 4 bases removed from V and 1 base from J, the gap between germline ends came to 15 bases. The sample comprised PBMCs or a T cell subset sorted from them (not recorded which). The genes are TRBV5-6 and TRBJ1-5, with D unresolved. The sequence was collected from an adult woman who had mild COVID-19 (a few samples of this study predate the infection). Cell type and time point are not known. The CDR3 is CASSLQRQWSNQPQHF. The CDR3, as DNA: TGTGCCAGCAGCCTCCAACGGCAGTGGAGCAATCAGCCCCAGCATTTT.